In this sample, the clone carrying this T cell receptor beta chain turned up a few times. The target antigen is unknown. Using RNA transcripts as the source, TCR beta CDR3 regions were amplified. The HTBI primer set was used in a first-round RT-PCR of the TCR CDR3. Using its own MiXCR run on the multiplex PCR reads, TCRdb lists one record per CDR3 protein. The table includes 530,000 or so distinct CDR3 sequences, more than 15% detected once. The data derive from a study of T cells in Graves' hyperthyroidism and ophthalmopathy. Study-level findings and limits: In the blood, most expanded thyroid clonotypes above 0.001 appeared as well. The model identified upcoming ophthalmopathy a median 6.5 months ahead of onset.

With V trimmed by 0 bases and J by 0 bases, 3 bases remained unmatched. The CDR3 spans 16 residues. Germline-derived CDR1 and CDR2 are MNHEY and SVGAGI. V is TRBV6-5 and J is TRBJ2-7, with 9 bases fitting TRBD1. The source is a woman aged 18-30 years with Graves' ophthalmopathy. Sequenced input: blood. This chain's CDR3 is CASSYSGTGSSYEQYF. CDR3 in DNA: TGTGCCAGCAGTTACTCGGGGACAGGGAGCTCCTACGAGCAGTACTTC.